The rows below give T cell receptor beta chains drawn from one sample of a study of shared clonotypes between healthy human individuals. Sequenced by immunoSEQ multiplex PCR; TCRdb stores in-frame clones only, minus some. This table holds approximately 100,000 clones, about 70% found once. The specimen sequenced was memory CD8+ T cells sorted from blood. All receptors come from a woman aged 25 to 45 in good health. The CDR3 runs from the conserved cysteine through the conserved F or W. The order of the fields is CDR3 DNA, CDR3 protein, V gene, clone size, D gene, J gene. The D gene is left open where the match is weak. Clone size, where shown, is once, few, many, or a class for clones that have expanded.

cdr3_nt: TGTGCCAGCAGTGTTACTGCCGGGACAGGGGGTAACTATGGCTACACCTTC
cdr3_aa: CASSVTAGTGGNYGYTF
v_call: TRBV6-1
clone_size: -
d_call: TRBD1
j_call: TRBJ1-2

cdr3_nt: TGTGCCAGCATCCAAGGCCTCTACGAGCAGTACTTC
cdr3_aa: CASIQGLYEQYF
v_call: TRBV2
clone_size: -
d_call: -
j_call: TRBJ2-7

cdr3_nt: TGTGCCAGCAGCCGTCTAGCGGGAAGACAAGAGACCCAGTACTTC
cdr3_aa: CASSRLAGRQETQYF
v_call: TRBV7-9
clone_size: -
d_call: TRBD2
j_call: TRBJ2-5

cdr3_nt: TGTGCCAGCAGTTTATATTACGGGACAAGGGGTACAGATACGCAGTATTTT
cdr3_aa: CASSLYYGTRGTDTQYF
v_call: TRBV27
clone_size: -
d_call: -
j_call: TRBJ2-3

cdr3_nt: TGTGCCAGTAGTATAGAGGACAGGAGCCATCAGCCCCAGCATTTT
cdr3_aa: CASSIEDRSHQPQHF
v_call: TRBV19
clone_size: -
d_call: TRBD1
j_call: TRBJ1-5

cdr3_nt: TGTGCCAGCAGCGTTGGAGGGGATTCCTACGAGCAGTACTTC
cdr3_aa: CASSVGGDSYEQYF
v_call: TRBV5-8
clone_size: -
d_call: -
j_call: TRBJ2-7

cdr3_nt: TGTGCCAGCAGCGCACAGGGCGCGGGGTACGAGCAGTACTTC
cdr3_aa: CASSAQGAGYEQYF
v_call: TRBV9
clone_size: -
d_call: -
j_call: TRBJ2-7

cdr3_nt: TGTGCCAGCAGCGGGGGGACAGCAACTAATGAAAAACTGTTTTTT
cdr3_aa: CASSGGTATNEKLFF
v_call: TRBV7-8
clone_size: -
d_call: TRBD1
j_call: TRBJ1-4

cdr3_nt: TGTGCCAGCAGTGATTCGGGGGGACAACTATACAATGAGCAGTTCTTC
cdr3_aa: CASSDSGGQLYNEQFF
v_call: TRBV6-1
clone_size: -
d_call: -
j_call: TRBJ2-1

cdr3_nt: TGTGCCAGCAGTGACCAGGGGTTATACAATGAGCAGTTCTTC
cdr3_aa: CASSDQGLYNEQFF
v_call: TRBV2
clone_size: -
d_call: -
j_call: TRBJ2-1

cdr3_nt: TGTGCCAGCAGCGTGACCGGGACTAGCCAATTCGTGGAGCAGTACTTC
cdr3_aa: CASSVTGTSQFVEQYF
v_call: TRBV7-9
clone_size: -
d_call: TRBD2
j_call: TRBJ2-7

cdr3_nt: TGTGCCAGCAGCTTTACTAGCGGGAGAGGAGGCGAGCAGTACTTC
cdr3_aa: CASSFTSGRGGEQYF
v_call: TRBV7-9
clone_size: -
d_call: TRBD2
j_call: TRBJ2-7

cdr3_nt: TGTGCCAGCAGCTTATACCCAGGGCCGAGCTATGGCTACACCTTC
cdr3_aa: CASSLYPGPSYGYTF
v_call: TRBV7-8
clone_size: many
d_call: -
j_call: TRBJ1-2

cdr3_nt: TGTGCCAGCAGTGGGGGGGGTGAGCCCCAGCATTTT
cdr3_aa: CASSGGGEPQHF
v_call: TRBV2
clone_size: -
d_call: -
j_call: TRBJ1-5

cdr3_nt: TGTGCCAGCAGTGATTCGCTAGCGGGAGCCGGGGAGCTGTTTTTT
cdr3_aa: CASSDSLAGAGELFF
v_call: TRBV6-4
clone_size: -
d_call: TRBD2
j_call: TRBJ2-2

cdr3_nt: TGCAGCGTTGAGAGACAGGGGGGAATTGGTGGCTACACCTTC
cdr3_aa: CSVERQGGIGGYTF
v_call: TRBV29-1
clone_size: -
d_call: TRBD1
j_call: TRBJ1-2

cdr3_nt: TGTGCCAGCAGCTTGGATCGGGGGGCCCTAGCGGTCTACCAAGAGACCCAGTACTTC
cdr3_aa: CASSLDRGALAVYQETQYF
v_call: TRBV5-6
clone_size: -
d_call: -
j_call: TRBJ2-5

cdr3_nt: TGTGCCAGCAGTTTCCTAAGCGGGAGTCTCACAGATACGCAGTATTTT
cdr3_aa: CASSFLSGSLTDTQYF
v_call: TRBV7-6
clone_size: -
d_call: TRBD2
j_call: TRBJ2-3

cdr3_nt: TGCGCCAGCGGGACCGACATTCCCCAGCATTTT
cdr3_aa: CASGTDIPQHF
v_call: TRBV10-2
clone_size: -
d_call: -
j_call: TRBJ1-5

cdr3_nt: TGTGCCAGCAGCCCCGGGGGCCTCTATGGCTACACCTTC
cdr3_aa: CASSPGGLYGYTF
v_call: TRBV14
clone_size: -
d_call: -
j_call: TRBJ1-2

cdr3_nt: TGTGCCAGCAGTGGGTATTCCGGGACAGACTCCTACGAGCAGTACTTC
cdr3_aa: CASSGYSGTDSYEQYF
v_call: TRBV6-1
clone_size: -
d_call: TRBD1
j_call: TRBJ2-7

cdr3_nt: TGTGCCAGCAGCTACGAACCAGGGGGCGGCACAGATACGCAGTATTTT
cdr3_aa: CASSYEPGGGTDTQYF
v_call: TRBV6-5
clone_size: -
d_call: TRBD1
j_call: TRBJ2-3

cdr3_nt: TGTGCCAGCAGCGACGACATAGGCTCTGGGGCCAACGTCCTGACTTTC
cdr3_aa: CASSDDIGSGANVLTF
v_call: TRBV4-2
clone_size: few
d_call: -
j_call: TRBJ2-6

cdr3_nt: TGTGCCAGCAGTTCGGCGGGTCGGTTGTATAGGGGTAGCACAGATACGCAGTATTTT
cdr3_aa: CASSSAGRLYRGSTDTQYF
v_call: TRBV28
clone_size: -
d_call: -
j_call: TRBJ2-3

cdr3_nt: TGTGCCAGCAGCCCCGGGTCAGGGGGGCCCGGGGAGCTGTTTTTT
cdr3_aa: CASSPGSGGPGELFF
v_call: TRBV28
clone_size: -
d_call: -
j_call: TRBJ2-2

cdr3_nt: TGTGCCAGCAGTGAAGGAGCGACAGGCTACGAGCAGTACTTC
cdr3_aa: CASSEGATGYEQYF
v_call: TRBV25-1
clone_size: few
d_call: -
j_call: TRBJ2-7

cdr3_nt: TGTGCCAGCAGCTCCAACCCCCGGACGGGGACGGGAGAGACCCAGTACTTC
cdr3_aa: CASSSNPRTGTGETQYF
v_call: TRBV9
clone_size: -
d_call: -
j_call: TRBJ2-5

cdr3_nt: TGTGCCAGCAGCTCCCGGACAGGGTTCGAGACCCAGTACTTC
cdr3_aa: CASSSRTGFETQYF
v_call: TRBV7-9
clone_size: -
d_call: TRBD1
j_call: TRBJ2-5

cdr3_nt: TGTGCCAGCAGCTACAGGGTAGCAAACGGCTACACCTTC
cdr3_aa: CASSYRVANGYTF
v_call: TRBV11-2
clone_size: -
d_call: -
j_call: TRBJ1-2

cdr3_nt: TGTGCCAGCAGAGCGACAGGGGGTGACACCGGGGAGCTGTTTTTT
cdr3_aa: CASRATGGDTGELFF
v_call: TRBV25-1
clone_size: -
d_call: TRBD1
j_call: TRBJ2-2

cdr3_nt: TGTGCCAGCAGTATTGGACAGCGGGGCACCGGGGAGCTGTTTTTT
cdr3_aa: CASSIGQRGTGELFF
v_call: TRBV2
clone_size: -
d_call: -
j_call: TRBJ2-2

cdr3_nt: TGTGCCAGCAGTGACGGTAGGAATGAGCAGTTCTTC
cdr3_aa: CASSDGRNEQFF
v_call: TRBV6-4
clone_size: -
d_call: -
j_call: TRBJ2-1

cdr3_nt: TGTGCCAGCAGCGGGGACAGTTTAAGGTATATGAACACTGAAGCTTTCTTT
cdr3_aa: CASSGDSLRYMNTEAFF
v_call: TRBV2
clone_size: -
d_call: TRBD1
j_call: TRBJ1-1

cdr3_nt: TGCAGCGTTGAAGATCTGGCCGGGAACTATGGCTACACCTTC
cdr3_aa: CSVEDLAGNYGYTF
v_call: TRBV29-1
clone_size: many
d_call: -
j_call: TRBJ1-2

cdr3_nt: TGTGCCAGCAGCAGAGGGGGGGTCGAGCAGTACTTC
cdr3_aa: CASSRGGVEQYF
v_call: TRBV7-6
clone_size: -
d_call: -
j_call: TRBJ2-7

cdr3_nt: TGTGCCAGCAGCTTAGGGGGACTAGCGGCCTACAATGAGCAGTTCTTC
cdr3_aa: CASSLGGLAAYNEQFF
v_call: TRBV7-2
clone_size: once
d_call: TRBD2
j_call: TRBJ2-1

cdr3_nt: TGTGCCAGCAGCTTAGAACGTGTGACAGTGAACACTGAAGCTTTCTTT
cdr3_aa: CASSLERVTVNTEAFF
v_call: TRBV7-8
clone_size: few
d_call: -
j_call: TRBJ1-1

cdr3_nt: TGTGCCAGCAGTAGACTAGCGGGAGAGAAAGATACGCAGTATTTT
cdr3_aa: CASSRLAGEKDTQYF
v_call: TRBV6-1
clone_size: -
d_call: TRBD2
j_call: TRBJ2-3

cdr3_nt: TGCGCCAGCAGCCCAACCCAGGGAATTAGCTATGGCTACACCTTC
cdr3_aa: CASSPTQGISYGYTF
v_call: TRBV4-1
clone_size: -
d_call: -
j_call: TRBJ1-2

cdr3_nt: TGTGCCAGCAGCTTAGAAGGGGACAGTGACTACTACGAGCAGTACTTC
cdr3_aa: CASSLEGDSDYYEQYF
v_call: TRBV13
clone_size: -
d_call: TRBD1
j_call: TRBJ2-7

cdr3_nt: TGTGCCAGCAGCTTACCAATCCCTTACAGGGAAACAGATACGCAGTATTTT
cdr3_aa: CASSLPIPYRETDTQYF
v_call: TRBV11-2
clone_size: -
d_call: -
j_call: TRBJ2-3

cdr3_nt: TGTGCCAGCAGCGGACAGGGGGCATGGGATACGCAGTATTTT
cdr3_aa: CASSGQGAWDTQYF
v_call: TRBV9
clone_size: few
d_call: TRBD1
j_call: TRBJ2-3

cdr3_nt: TGTGCCAGCAGCTCCGGGACTAGCGAATCCTACGAGCAGTACTTC
cdr3_aa: CASSSGTSESYEQYF
v_call: TRBV13
clone_size: -
d_call: TRBD2
j_call: TRBJ2-7

cdr3_nt: TGTGCCAGCAGTGAAGCAACAGAATTTCGCTATGGCTACACCTTC
cdr3_aa: CASSEATEFRYGYTF
v_call: TRBV2
clone_size: -
d_call: -
j_call: TRBJ1-2

cdr3_nt: TGCAGCGTTGAAACCGTTTTTGCAGGGGGGGATTCCTACGAGCAGTACTTC
cdr3_aa: CSVETVFAGGDSYEQYF
v_call: TRBV29-1
clone_size: -
d_call: -
j_call: TRBJ2-7

cdr3_nt: TGTGCCAGCAGCGTAGGAGGCAGCGGGGAGACCCAGTACTTC
cdr3_aa: CASSVGGSGETQYF
v_call: TRBV9
clone_size: few
d_call: -
j_call: TRBJ2-5

cdr3_nt: TGTGCCAGCAGCCCGCTAGCGGGAGGGGAGACCCAGTACTTC
cdr3_aa: CASSPLAGGETQYF
v_call: TRBV9
clone_size: -
d_call: TRBD2
j_call: TRBJ2-5

cdr3_nt: TGTGCCAGCAGCCAAGACCAAACCGGAGGGGCCTACAATGAGCAGTTCTTC
cdr3_aa: CASSQDQTGGAYNEQFF
v_call: TRBV4-2
clone_size: -
d_call: -
j_call: TRBJ2-1

cdr3_nt: TGCGCCAGCAGCCAAAGTGCCCTCTGGCAGGGGGCCGCCTACGAGCAGTACTTC
cdr3_aa: CASSQSALWQGAAYEQYF
v_call: TRBV4-1
clone_size: -
d_call: TRBD1
j_call: TRBJ2-7